Listed below are T cell receptor beta chains from one sample, sequenced in a study of T cell responses to AZD1222 COVID-19 vaccine. The repertoire was sequenced with immunoSEQ multiplex PCR; TCRdb's copy has only in-frame clones and lacks some. The sample carries some 56,000 clones, approximately 92% recorded once. The material sequenced was peripheral blood, taken 28 days after the second AZD1222 dose. The receptors originated from an adult who received the AZD1222 COVID-19 vaccine. Both conserved end residues are part of each CDR3. The D gene is left open where the match is weak. Size values are once, few and many counts, or a class for expanded clones, and some rows have none.

CDR3 protein	CDR3 DNA	J gene	V gene	D gene	clone size
CASRDPVEREQYF	TGCGCCAGCAGGGACCCCGTAGAACGCGAGCAGTACTTC	TRBJ2-7	TRBV5-1	.	.
CASSSPDRGGYGYTF	TGTGCCAGCAGCTCCCCTGACAGGGGCGGTTATGGCTACACCTTC	TRBJ1-2	TRBV7-9	TRBD1	.
CASSYPRTEQYF	TGTGCCAGCAGTTACCCCCGTACCGAGCAGTACTTC	TRBJ2-7	TRBV6-5	.	.
CSAAPGTVNEKLFF	TGCAGCGCTGCCCCCGGGACAGTGAATGAAAAACTGTTTTTT	TRBJ1-4	TRBV29-1	TRBD1	.
CASSSLRGAGHTDTQYF	TGTGCCAGCAGCTCCCTGCGGGGAGCGGGGCACACAGATACGCAGTATTTT	TRBJ2-3	TRBV7-8	TRBD2	medium-sized
CSVPDNSGANVLTF	TGCAGCGTCCCCGACAACTCTGGGGCCAACGTCCTGACTTTC	TRBJ2-6	TRBV29-1	.	.
CASSLAPGQGRYNEQFF	TGTGCCAGCAGCCTCGCCCCGGGACAGGGGAGGTACAATGAGCAGTTCTTC	TRBJ2-1	TRBV6-2/TRBV6-3	TRBD1	.
CAWRETVGYGYTF	TGTGCCTGGAGGGAGACAGTTGGCTATGGCTACACCTTC	TRBJ1-2	TRBV30	.	.
CATSDLQFGPGGQETQYF	TGTGCCACCAGTGATTTGCAGTTCGGACCCGGGGGCCAAGAGACCCAGTACTTC	TRBJ2-5	TRBV24-1	.	.
CASSLPLAGGSNEQFF	TGTGCCAGCAGCCTGCCCCTAGCGGGAGGTAGCAATGAGCAGTTCTTC	TRBJ2-1	TRBV3-1/TRBV3-2	TRBD2	.
CASRLAGDTDTQYF	TGCGCCAGCAGACTAGCGGGAGACACAGATACGCAGTATTTT	TRBJ2-3	TRBV10-2	TRBD2	once
CASSPGTDTQYF	TGTGCCAGCAGTCCGGGCACAGATACGCAGTATTTT	TRBJ2-3	TRBV28	.	.
CASSPSRSDNEQFF	TGTGCCAGCAGCCCCAGTCGGAGTGACAATGAGCAGTTCTTC	TRBJ2-1	TRBV9	.	.
CASSVGSSEHYEQYF	TGTGCCAGCAGCGTAGGGTCTAGCGAACACTACGAGCAGTACTTC	TRBJ2-7	TRBV9	.	.
CATSEDGQNTEAFF	TGTGCCACCAGTGAAGACGGACAAAACACTGAAGCTTTCTTT	TRBJ1-1	TRBV24-1	.	once
CASSPLPGPVDEKLFF	TGTGCCAGCAGCCCCCTACCGGGACCGGTGGATGAAAAACTGTTTTTT	TRBJ1-4	TRBV5-4	.	.
CASSLGPAAGANVLTF	TGTGCCAGCAGTTTGGGACCTGCAGCGGGGGCCAACGTCCTGACTTTC	TRBJ2-6	TRBV27	.	.
CASSLVEGLNIQYF	TGTGCCAGCAGTTTAGTTGAGGGTTTGAACATTCAGTACTTC	TRBJ2-4	TRBV27	.	.
CASSPGGTANTEAFF	TGTGCCAGCTCACCGGGGGGGACGGCCAACACTGAAGCTTTCTTT	TRBJ1-1	TRBV18	.	.
CASSKVSKNTEAFF	TGTGCCAGCAGTAAAGTGTCAAAGAACACTGAAGCTTTCTTT	TRBJ1-1	TRBV5-5	.	.
CASSLDRGRTNEKLFF	TGTGCCAGCAGCCTGGACAGGGGGCGGACTAATGAAAAACTGTTTTTT	TRBJ1-4	TRBV6-6	TRBD1	.
CATSGPQEGGNQPQHF	TGTGCCACCAGCGGACCCCAGGAGGGTGGAAATCAGCCCCAGCATTTT	TRBJ1-5	TRBV15	.	.
CASSGTGSSGQFF	TGTGCCAGCAGTGGGACAGGGTCATCGGGGCAGTTCTTC	TRBJ2-1	TRBV6-4	TRBD1	.
CASSYPLTGGGQPQHF	TGTGCCAGCAGTTACCCGTTAACAGGGGGCGGGCAGCCCCAGCATTTT	TRBJ1-5	TRBV6-6	TRBD1	.
CASSVASGTPGNTIYF	TGTGCCAGCAGCGTAGCATCCGGGACACCTGGAAACACCATATATTTT	TRBJ1-3	TRBV9	.	.